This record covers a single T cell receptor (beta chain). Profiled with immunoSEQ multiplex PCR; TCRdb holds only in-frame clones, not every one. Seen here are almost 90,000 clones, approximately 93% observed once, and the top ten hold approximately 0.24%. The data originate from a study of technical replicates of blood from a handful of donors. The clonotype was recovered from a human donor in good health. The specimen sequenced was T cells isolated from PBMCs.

This CDR3 is CATSRDPPGTGTTEAFF. The DNA of the CDR3 is TGTGCCACCAGCAGAGATCCCCCCGGGACAGGGACCACTGAAGCTTTCTTT. The chain employs TRBV15 and TRBJ1-1; TRBD1 matches 9 bases. The V and J ends lost 0 bases and 4 bases, in that order; junction bases with no gene match: 9. Per the germline V gene, CDR1 is LNHNV and CDR2 is YYDKDF (reference sequence). The CDR3 is made up of 17 amino acids.